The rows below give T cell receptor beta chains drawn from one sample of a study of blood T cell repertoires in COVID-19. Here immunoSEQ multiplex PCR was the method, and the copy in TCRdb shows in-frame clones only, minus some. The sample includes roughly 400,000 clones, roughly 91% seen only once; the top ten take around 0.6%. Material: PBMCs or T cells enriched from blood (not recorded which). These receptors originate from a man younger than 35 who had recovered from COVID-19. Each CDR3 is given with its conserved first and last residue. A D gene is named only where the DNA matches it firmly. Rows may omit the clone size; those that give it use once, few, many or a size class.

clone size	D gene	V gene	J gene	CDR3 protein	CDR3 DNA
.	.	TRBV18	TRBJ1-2	CASSPGTGTLEAYGYTF	TGTGCCAGCTCACCAGGAACAGGGACCCTCGAGGCCTATGGCTACACCTTC
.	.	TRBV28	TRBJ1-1	CASSLDRTMNTEAFF	TGTGCCAGCAGTTTAGACAGAACTATGAACACTGAAGCTTTCTTT
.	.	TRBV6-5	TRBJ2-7	CATRFGHEQYF	TGTGCCACTAGATTTGGCCACGAGCAGTACTTC
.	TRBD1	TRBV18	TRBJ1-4	CASSRNGQGGGEKLFF	TGTGCCAGCTCACGAAATGGACAGGGCGGGGGAGAAAAACTGTTTTTT
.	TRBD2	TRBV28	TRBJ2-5	CASSRGGTRRQETQYF	TGTGCCAGCAGCCGGGGGGGGACTCGGCGCCAAGAGACCCAGTACTTC
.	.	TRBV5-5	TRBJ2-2	CAANPHRSPRTDTGELFF	TGTGCCGCCAACCCCCACAGGTCCCCGCGAACCGACACCGGGGAGCTGTTTTTT
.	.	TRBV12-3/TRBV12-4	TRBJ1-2	CASSLVGYGYTF	TGTGCCAGCAGTTTGGTCGGCTATGGCTACACCTTC
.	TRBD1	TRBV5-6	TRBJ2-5	CASSTDRGRETQYF	TGTGCCAGCAGCACGGACAGGGGGAGAGAGACCCAGTACTTC
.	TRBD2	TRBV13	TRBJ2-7	CASRRTSGKYEQYF	TGTGCCAGCAGACGGACTAGCGGGAAATACGAGCAGTACTTC
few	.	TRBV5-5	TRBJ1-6	CASSTQLRVSEDFNNSPLHF	TGTGCCAGCAGCACCCAATTGCGGGTGTCGGAAGACTTCAATAATTCACCCCTCCACTTT
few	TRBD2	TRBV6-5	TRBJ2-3	CASSYLSGEGPDTQYF	TGTGCCAGCAGTTACCTTAGCGGGGAGGGACCAGATACGCAGTATTTT
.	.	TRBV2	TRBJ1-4	CARQGRREKLFF	TGTGCGAGGCAGGGGCGAAGGGAAAAACTGTTTTTT
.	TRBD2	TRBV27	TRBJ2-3	CASSLGAGGLADTQYF	TGTGCCAGCAGTTTAGGGGCGGGAGGGCTCGCAGATACGCAGTATTTT
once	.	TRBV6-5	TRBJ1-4	CATTRVGEKLFF	TGTGCCACCACTAGGGTTGGCGAAAAACTGTTTTTT
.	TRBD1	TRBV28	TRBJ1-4	CASSTGTEPEKLFF	TGTGCCAGCAGTACCGGGACAGAGCCTGAAAAACTGTTTTTT
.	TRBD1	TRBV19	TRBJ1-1	CASTPMGDRAKGTEAFF	TGTGCCAGTACCCCTATGGGGGACAGGGCTAAGGGCACTGAAGCTTTCTTT
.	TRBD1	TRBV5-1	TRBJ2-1	CASSGQGVDEQFF	TGCGCCAGCAGTGGTCAGGGGGTCGATGAGCAGTTCTTC
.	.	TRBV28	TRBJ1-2	CASSLPGRDYGYTF	TGTGCCAGCAGTCTCCCGGGGAGGGACTATGGCTACACCTTC
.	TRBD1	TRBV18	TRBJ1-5	CASSPDRVNQPQHF	TGTGCCAGCTCACCCGACAGGGTCAATCAGCCCCAGCATTTT
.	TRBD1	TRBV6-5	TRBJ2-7	CASRGGQGVYEQYF	TGTGCCAGCAGGGGGGGACAGGGAGTTTACGAGCAGTACTTC
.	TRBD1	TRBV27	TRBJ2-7	CASSLFYGQGIHEQYF	TGTGCCAGCAGTTTATTTTACGGACAGGGTATCCACGAGCAGTACTTC
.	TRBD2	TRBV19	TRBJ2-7	CASSTTSGQSYEQYF	TGTGCCAGTAGTACTACTAGCGGTCAATCCTACGAGCAGTACTTC
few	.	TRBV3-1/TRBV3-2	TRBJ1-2	CASSQVGGSAYGYTF	TGTGCCAGCAGCCAAGTAGGGGGATCGGCCTATGGCTACACCTTC
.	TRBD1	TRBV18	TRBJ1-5	CASSPGTGSVQPQHF	TGTGCCAGCTCACCGGGGACAGGGTCGGTGCAGCCCCAGCATTTT
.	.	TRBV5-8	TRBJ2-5	CASSKRPLGETQYF	TGTGCCAGCAGCAAGCGCCCCCTTGGGGAGACCCAGTACTTC
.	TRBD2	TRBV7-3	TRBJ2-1	CASSSPGTRDNEQFF	TGTGCCAGCAGCTCTCCCGGGACTAGGGACAATGAGCAGTTCTTC
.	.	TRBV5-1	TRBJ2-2	CASSLGPGSGELFF	TGCGCCAGCAGCTTGGGACCGGGATCCGGGGAGCTGTTTTTT
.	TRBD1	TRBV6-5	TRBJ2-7	CASTKRTGGSYEQYF	TGTGCCAGCACTAAACGGACAGGGGGGTCCTACGAGCAGTACTTC
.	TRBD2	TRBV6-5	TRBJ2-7	CASSYSASGSSYEQYF	TGTGCCAGCAGTTACTCAGCTAGCGGGAGCTCCTACGAGCAGTACTTC
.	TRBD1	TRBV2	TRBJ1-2	CASPPPGTGVVWGYTF	TGTGCCAGCCCCCCACCCGGGACAGGGGTTGTGTGGGGCTACACCTTC
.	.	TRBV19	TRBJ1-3	CASSKTGSHSGNTIYF	TGTGCCAGTAGTAAGACAGGTTCGCACTCTGGAAACACCATATATTTT
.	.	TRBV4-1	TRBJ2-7	CASSQAATVTGYEQYF	TGCGCCAGCAGCCAAGCGGCGACGGTAACAGGCTACGAGCAGTACTTC
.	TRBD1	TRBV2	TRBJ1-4	CASSGGPGQGDGKLFF	TGTGCCAGCAGTGGAGGCCCTGGACAGGGTGATGGAAAACTGTTTTTT
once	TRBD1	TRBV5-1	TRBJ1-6	CASSLFGTENSPLHF	TGCGCCAGCAGCTTGTTCGGGACAGAGAATTCACCCCTCCACTTT
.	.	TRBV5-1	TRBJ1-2	CASSLVPRDYGYTF	TGCGCCAGCAGCTTGGTCCCGAGAGACTATGGCTACACCTTC
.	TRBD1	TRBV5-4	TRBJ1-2	CASSLARTGDYGYTF	TGTGCCAGCAGCTTGGCCCGGACAGGAGACTATGGCTACACCTTC
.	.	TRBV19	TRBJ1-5	CASSTLNRGAQHF	TGTGCCAGTAGTACACTAAATCGGGGGGCCCAGCATTTT
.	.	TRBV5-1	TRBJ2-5	CASSLGAGSQETQYF	TGCGCCAGCAGCTTGGGGGCAGGGTCGCAAGAGACCCAGTACTTC
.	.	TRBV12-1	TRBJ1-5	CASSTKQGDQPQHF	TGTGCCAGCAGCACCAAACAGGGGGATCAGCCCCAGCATTTT
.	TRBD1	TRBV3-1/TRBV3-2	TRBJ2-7	CASSRLQGGPLEQYF	TGTGCCAGCAGCCGCCTTCAAGGGGGCCCCCTGGAGCAGTACTTC
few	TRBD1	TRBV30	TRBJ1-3	CAWIGTDGNTIYF	TGTGCCTGGATAGGGACAGACGGAAACACCATATATTTT
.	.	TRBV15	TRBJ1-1	CATSKGLNWGMNTEAFF	TGTGCCACCAGTAAGGGACTAAATTGGGGTATGAACACTGAAGCTTTCTTT
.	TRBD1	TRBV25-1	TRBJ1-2	CASSVPGTGFSGYTF	TGTGCCAGCAGTGTTCCCGGGACAGGATTCAGTGGCTACACCTTC
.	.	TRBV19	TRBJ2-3	CASRPSRRTDTQYF	TGTGCCAGTAGGCCTAGCCGACGCACAGATACGCAGTATTTT
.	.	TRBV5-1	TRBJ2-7	CASSLVPLVTHSAYEQYF	TGCGCCAGCAGCTTGGTCCCACTAGTCACACACTCCGCCTACGAGCAGTACTTC
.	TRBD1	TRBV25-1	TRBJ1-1	CASGRDRGLGTEAFF	TGTGCCAGCGGACGGGACAGGGGATTAGGCACTGAAGCTTTCTTT
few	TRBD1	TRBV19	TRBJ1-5	CASSPGKGAAQAQHF	TGTGCCAGTAGTCCCGGGAAGGGGGCAGCTCAGGCCCAGCATTTT
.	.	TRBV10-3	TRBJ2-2	CAISGVNTGELFF	TGTGCCATCAGTGGAGTGAACACCGGGGAGCTGTTTTTT
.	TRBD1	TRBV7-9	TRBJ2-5	CASSFGQGGETQYF	TGTGCCAGCAGCTTCGGACAGGGCGGGGAGACCCAGTACTTC
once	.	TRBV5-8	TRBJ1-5	CASRATGVRPQHF	TGTGCCAGCAGGGCGACAGGCGTCCGGCCCCAGCATTTT
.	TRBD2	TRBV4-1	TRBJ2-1	CASSQREDNEQFF	TGCGCCAGCAGCCAACGGGAGGACAATGAGCAGTTCTTC
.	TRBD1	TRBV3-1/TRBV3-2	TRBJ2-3	CASSARDRPTDTQYF	TGTGCCAGCAGCGCCCGGGACAGGCCAACAGATACGCAGTATTTT
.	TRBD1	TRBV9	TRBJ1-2	CASSVAGTGLYGYTF	TGTGCCAGCAGCGTAGCTGGGACAGGGCTCTATGGCTACACCTTC
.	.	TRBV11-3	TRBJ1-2	CASSLKGVKGYTF	TGTGCCAGCAGCTTAAAGGGGGTGAAGGGCTACACCTTC
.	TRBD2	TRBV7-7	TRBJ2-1	CASSPGTSRDEQFF	TGTGCCAGCAGCCCGGGGACTAGCAGGGATGAGCAGTTCTTC
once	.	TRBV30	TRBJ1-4	CAWTPGRRGEKLFF	TGTGCCTGGACCCCCGGCAGGCGGGGTGAAAAACTGTTTTTT
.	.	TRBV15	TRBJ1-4	CATSMEGGREKLFF	TGTGCCACCAGCATGGAAGGGGGTAGGGAAAAACTGTTTTTT